A selection of T cell receptor beta chains follows, all from one sample in a study of identical twins. TCRdb re-analysed the 5' RACE reads in MiXCR, keeping a single row per CDR3 protein. This sample yields around 1.7 million distinct CDR3 sequences, of which about 32% are seen a single time; about 0.3% belongs to the top ten. Sequencing was performed on cord blood. The receptors come from a newborn girl in good health. Each CDR3 is given with its conserved first and last residue. The D gene is left open where the match is weak. Part of the rows lack a size; the others show once, few, many or a class for expanded clones.

J | V | D | size | CDR3 | DNA
TRBJ2-3 | TRBV6-5 | TRBD2 | . | CASTPAGGGTDTQYF | TGTGCCAGCACCCCAGCGGGAGGGGGCACAGATACGCAGTATTTT
TRBJ2-1 | TRBV3-1 | . | few | CASSQEIYSPNEQFF | TGTGCCAGCAGCCAAGAGATCTATTCACCCAATGAGCAGTTCTTC
TRBJ1-5 | TRBV20-1 | TRBD1 | . | CSARDPDRSNQPQHF | TGCAGTGCTAGAGATCCGGACAGGAGCAATCAGCCCCAGCATTTT
TRBJ2-7 | TRBV24-1 | . | . | CATIRGHSSYEQYF | TGTGCCACCATTAGGGGTCATAGCTCCTACGAGCAGTACTTC
TRBJ2-7 | TRBV5-8 | TRBD2 | . | CASSLGLAFVEYEQYF | TGTGCCAGCAGTTTGGGACTAGCGTTTGTGGAGTACGAGCAGTACTTC
TRBJ1-1 | TRBV5-1 | . | . | CASSLNAGEAFF | TGCGCCAGCAGTCTCAACGCTGGGGAAGCTTTCTTT
TRBJ1-5 | TRBV6-1 | TRBD1 | . | CASSEALGTVNQPQHF | TGTGCCAGCAGTGAAGCGCTCGGGACAGTAAATCAGCCCCAGCATTTT
TRBJ1-2 | TRBV7-9 | . | . | CASSLACPNYGYTF | TGTGCCAGCAGCTTAGCGTGCCCAAACTATGGCTACACCTTC
TRBJ1-2 | TRBV6-6 | TRBD1 | few | CASSSATPGQNYGYTF | TGTGCCAGCAGTTCTGCTACCCCGGGACAGAACTATGGCTACACCTTC
TRBJ2-3 | TRBV20-1 | TRBD2 | few | CSASGTSGRSTDTQYF | TGCAGTGCTAGCGGGACTAGCGGGCGAAGCACAGATACGCAGTATTTT
TRBJ1-5 | TRBV25-1 | TRBD1 | . | CASSDPRTGGQPQHF | TGTGCCAGCAGTGACCCTCGGACAGGGGGTCAGCCCCAGCATTTT
TRBJ1-3 | TRBV27 | . | . | CASSLGHTGNTIYF | TGTGCCAGCAGTCTCGGACATACTGGAAACACCATATATTTT
TRBJ2-3 | TRBV24-1 | . | many | CATSGGGTDTQYF | TGTGCCACCAGTGGAGGGGGCACAGATACGCAGTATTTT
TRBJ1-4 | TRBV6-6 | TRBD1 | . | CASRRQGAQTNEKLFF | TGTGCCAGCAGAAGACAGGGGGCGCAAACTAATGAAAAACTGTTTTTT
TRBJ2-4 | TRBV25-1 | TRBD1 | few | CASSEYGQGGPKNIQYF | TGTGCCAGCAGTGAATATGGACAGGGGGGGCCCAAAAACATTCAGTACTTC
TRBJ2-3 | TRBV4-1 | . | . | CASSQVRKQDTQYF | TGCGCCAGCAGCCAAGTCAGGAAACAAGATACGCAGTATTTT
TRBJ2-1 | TRBV28 | . | . | CASSPSGRLIARSPYNEQFF | TGTGCCAGCAGCCCCTCAGGCAGGTTAATAGCGAGAAGTCCCTACAATGAGCAGTTCTTC
TRBJ2-1 | TRBV5-1 | . | once | CASSLEGRFSSYNEQFF | TGCGCCAGCAGCTTGGAGGGACGGTTCAGCTCCTACAATGAGCAGTTCTTC
TRBJ2-7 | TRBV9 | TRBD2 | . | CASSEGLETYEQYF | TGTGCCAGCAGCGAGGGACTAGAAACCTACGAGCAGTACTTC
TRBJ2-7 | TRBV7-9 | . | few | CASSPPPGGSSYEQYF | TGTGCCAGCAGCCCACCTCCTGGGGGCAGCTCCTACGAGCAGTACTTC
TRBJ2-3 | TRBV6-6 | TRBD2 | . | CASSPPGSGGGDTQYF | TGTGCCAGCAGTCCCCCGGGGAGCGGGGGAGGAGATACGCAGTATTTT
TRBJ1-1 | TRBV27 | . | . | CASSLFWGNTEAFF | TGTGCCAGCAGTTTATTCTGGGGGAACACTGAAGCTTTCTTT
TRBJ2-5 | TRBV7-7 | TRBD2 | . | CASNLGGLQETQYF | TGTGCTAGCAACTTGGGAGGGCTGCAAGAGACCCAGTACTTC
TRBJ2-3 | TRBV12-3/TRBV12-4 | . | . | CVSSLIRHAGSDAQYF | TGTGTCAGCAGTTTAATCCGGCATGCGGGTTCAGATGCGCAGTATTTT
TRBJ2-4 | TRBV20-1 | . | . | CSANVLGARVDTKNIQYF | TGCAGTGCCAACGTCCTGGGGGCCAGGGTGGACACCAAAAACATTCAGTACTTC
TRBJ1-1 | TRBV7-9 | . | . | CASSRHLRDTEAFF | TGTGCCAGCAGCCGACATTTGAGGGACACTGAAGCTTTCTTT
TRBJ2-5 | TRBV20-1 | TRBD2 | . | CSAITPGLAQETQYF | TGCAGTGCTATAACTCCGGGACTAGCCCAAGAGACCCAGTACTTC
TRBJ2-7 | TRBV12-3/TRBV12-4 | TRBD2 | . | CASSLSAGALYGYEQYF | TGTGCCAGCAGTCTTTCGGCGGGAGCCCTCTATGGCTACGAGCAGTACTTC
TRBJ1-2 | TRBV2 | . | many | CASSKAYGYTF | TGTGCCAGCAGCAAAGCCTATGGCTACACCTTC
TRBJ2-3 | TRBV24-1 | . | few | CATSGRVGSTTDTQYF | TGTGCCACCAGTGGACGAGTAGGGAGCACAACGGATACGCAGTATTTT